This T cell receptor beta chain emerged from a study of response to subunit inactivated influenza vaccine. TCRdb itself ran the RT-PCR reads through MiXCR, one entry per CDR3 protein. The sample consists of just under 550,000 distinct CDR3 sequences, under 30% of them appearing once. Regarding the study as a whole: The authors put forward the suggestion that each seasonal influenza vaccination may bring in only a limited number of new T cells.

This clonotype was seen many times. Antigen specificity is unknown. V shed 4 bases and J shed 0 bases, with 11 bases lying between them. The CDR3 sequence is 15 residues long. These sequences were also reported in another study, on T cells expressing NK-cell markers. Per that study: It was by 5'RACE template switching with UMIs that TCR beta cDNA was made.

The V gene is TRBV12-3 or TRBV12-4, the J gene TRBJ2-3; D possibly corresponds to TRBD1 (5 bases). This TCR was recovered from a man aged 50 to 59 who received an inactivated influenza vaccine. Sequences were derived from CD4+ T cells sorted from PBMCs, sampled 12 days after vaccination. The CDR3 is CASSSVAGSTDTQYF. CDR3 coding DNA: TGTGCCAGCAGTTCGGTGGCAGGGAGCACAGATACGCAGTATTTT.